This T cell receptor beta chain is from a study of T cells in Graves' hyperthyroidism and ophthalmopathy. Amplification of TCR beta CDR3 regions used RNA as the template. During a first-round RT-PCR of the TCR CDR3, the HTBI primer set was used. TCRdb processed the multiplex PCR reads anew with MiXCR; each CDR3 protein has one entry. The table records around 340,000 distinct CDR3 sequences, about 15% of them present only once. The CDR3 has 15 residues. With 5 bases removed from V and 0 bases from J, the gap between germline ends came to 8 bases. Germline V gene sequence: CDR1 MNHEY, CDR2 SMNVEV (reference sequence).

Sample: blood. This rearrangement joins TRBV27 to TRBJ2-6; D uncertain. The sequence was obtained from a man between 25 and 39 years old with Graves' hyperthyroidism. CDR3 region: CASSPALSGANVLTF. The CDR3 DNA reads as TGTGCCAGCAGTCCCGCACTCTCTGGGGCCAACGTCCTGACTTTC. The full variable domain, completed using reference TRBV27 and TRBJ2-6, is EAQVTQNPRYLITVTGKKLTVTCSQNMNHEYMSWYRQDPGLGLRQIYYSMNVEVTDKGDVPEGYKVSRKEKRNFPLILESPSPNQTSLYFCASSPALSGANVLTFGAGSRLTVL.